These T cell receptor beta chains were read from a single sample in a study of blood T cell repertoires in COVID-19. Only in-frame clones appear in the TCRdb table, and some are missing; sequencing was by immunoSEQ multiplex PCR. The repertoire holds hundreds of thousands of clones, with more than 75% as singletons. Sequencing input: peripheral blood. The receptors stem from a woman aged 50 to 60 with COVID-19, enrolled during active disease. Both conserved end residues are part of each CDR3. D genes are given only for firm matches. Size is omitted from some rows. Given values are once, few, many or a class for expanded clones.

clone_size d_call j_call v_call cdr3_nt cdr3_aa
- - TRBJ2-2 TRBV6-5 TGTGCCAGCAATCCCCTCTCCGGGGAGCTGTTTTTT CASNPLSGELFF
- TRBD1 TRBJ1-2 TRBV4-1 TGCGCCAGCAGCCATCCGGGACAGACCAACTATGGCTACACCTTC CASSHPGQTNYGYTF
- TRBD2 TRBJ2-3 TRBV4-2 TGTGCCAGCAGCCCCATACCGCTAGCGGGGCCCGGGGATACGCAGTATTTT CASSPIPLAGPGDTQYF
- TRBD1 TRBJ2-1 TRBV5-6 TGTGCCAGCAGCTTGCTCGGGACAGCAGAATACAATGAGCAGTTCTTC CASSLLGTAEYNEQFF
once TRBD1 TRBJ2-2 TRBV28 TGTGCCAGCAGTTTTCCCGATTCAGGGGACAGGGGGGTTGGCGGGGAGCTGTTTTTT CASSFPDSGDRGVGGELFF
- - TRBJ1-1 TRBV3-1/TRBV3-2 TGTGCCAGCAGCCAGACAGGTTCGACGGGGACTGAAGCTTTCTTT CASSQTGSTGTEAFF
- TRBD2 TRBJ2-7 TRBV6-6 TGTGCCAGCAGTCGCGGGACTAGCGGGAGGGGAACGAACGAGCAGTACTTC CASSRGTSGRGTNEQYF
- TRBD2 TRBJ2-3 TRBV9 TGTGCCAGCAGCACCCGGACTAGCGGGAAACCAGATACGCAGTATTTT CASSTRTSGKPDTQYF
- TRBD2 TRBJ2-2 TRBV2 TGTGCCAGCAATATAGCGGGGGTTATCACCGGGGAGCTGTTTTTT CASNIAGVITGELFF
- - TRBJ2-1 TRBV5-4 TGTGCCAGCAGCTTGTCACAGGAGCCTAACAATGAGCAGTTCTTC CASSLSQEPNNEQFF
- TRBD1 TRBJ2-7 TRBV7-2 TGTGCCAGCAGTTCCCGCGACAGGGGTTCGGGCGAGCAGTACTTC CASSSRDRGSGEQYF
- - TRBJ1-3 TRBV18 TGTGCCAGCTCACCACCGAGACAGAGCTCTGGAAACACCATATATTTT CASSPPRQSSGNTIYF
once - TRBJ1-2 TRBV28 TGTGCCAGCAGGCAGGGGCACTCTAACTATGGCTACACCTTC CASRQGHSNYGYTF
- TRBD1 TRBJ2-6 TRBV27 TGTGCCAGCAGAATGACAGGGTCTCAGAGCTCTGGGGCCAACGTCCTGACTTTC CASRMTGSQSSGANVLTF
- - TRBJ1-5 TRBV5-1 TGCGCCAGCAGCTTAGGGGTTAATCAGCCCCAGCATTTT CASSLGVNQPQHF
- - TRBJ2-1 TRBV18 TGTGCCAGCTCACAACGGGACATCACCTACAATGAGCAGTTCTTC CASSQRDITYNEQFF
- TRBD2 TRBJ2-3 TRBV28 TGTGCCAGCAAACTAGCGGGAGGTCCTAGCACAGATACGCAGTATTTT CASKLAGGPSTDTQYF
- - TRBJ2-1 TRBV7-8 TGTGCCAGCAGCTTAGCGCAAGGGAGTGGGCAGTTCTTC CASSLAQGSGQFF
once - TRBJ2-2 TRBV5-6 TGTGCCAGCAGCTTGGGACAACTAGCTTCGTCCGGGGAGCTGTTTTTT CASSLGQLASSGELFF
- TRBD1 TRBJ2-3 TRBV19 TGTGCCAGTAGTATGTACGGGACAGGGCCAACGCCAGATACGCAGTATTTT CASSMYGTGPTPDTQYF
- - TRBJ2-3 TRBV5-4 TGTGCCAGCAGCTTGGCGGGTGTAGATACGCAGTATTTT CASSLAGVDTQYF
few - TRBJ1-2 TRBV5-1 TGCGCCAGCAGCGTGACGGGGGACGGCTACACCTTC CASSVTGDGYTF
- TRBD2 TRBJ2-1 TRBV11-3 TGTGCCAGCAGACTAGGGCTAGCGGGTCGTTACAATGAGCAGTTCTTC CASRLGLAGRYNEQFF
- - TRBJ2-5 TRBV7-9 TGTGCCAGCAGCTTAGGACGGGGGGAGACCCAGTACTTC CASSLGRGETQYF
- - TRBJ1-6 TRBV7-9 TGTGCCAGCAGCTTCCAGGGGTCGCGATCTTCACCCCTCCACTTT CASSFQGSRSSPLHF
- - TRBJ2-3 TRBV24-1 TGTGCCACCAGTGGATCAGGGGCCACAGATACGCAGTATTTT CATSGSGATDTQYF
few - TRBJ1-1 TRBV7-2 TGTGCCAGCAGACAGAACACTGAAGCTTTCTTT CASRQNTEAFF
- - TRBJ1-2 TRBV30 TGTGCCTGGAGTGTTTCAGGGGAAGGCTACACCTTC CAWSVSGEGYTF
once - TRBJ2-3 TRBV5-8 TGTGCCAGCAGCTTGGTCGGCACAGATACGCAGTATTTT CASSLVGTDTQYF
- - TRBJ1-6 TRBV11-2 TGTGCCAGCAGCTTAATAAGTTCCCGGAATTCACCCCTCCACTTT CASSLISSRNSPLHF
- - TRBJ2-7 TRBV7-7 TGTGCCAGCAGTTCGGGAGAATCTTACGAGCAGTACTTC CASSSGESYEQYF
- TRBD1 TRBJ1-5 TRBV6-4 TGTGCCAGCAGTCCAACCGGGACAGGGTTGAGCAATCAGCCCCAGCATTTT CASSPTGTGLSNQPQHF
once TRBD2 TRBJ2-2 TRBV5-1 TGCGCCAGCAGCCGGGGACTAGCGGGAGGGAACACCGGGGAGCTGTTTTTT CASSRGLAGGNTGELFF
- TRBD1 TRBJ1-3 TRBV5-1 TGCGCCAGCAGCCAAGGGACAGGGAAGATCTCTGGAAACACCATATATTTT CASSQGTGKISGNTIYF
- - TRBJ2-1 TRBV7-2 TGTGCCAGCAGCTTACGTCTAGTTTCATACAATGAGCAGTTCTTC CASSLRLVSYNEQFF
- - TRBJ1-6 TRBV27 TGTGCCAGCAGTTTATCAAGTAGGGGGTCGGGCAGGGGAGATAATTCACCCCTCCACTTT CASSLSSRGSGRGDNSPLHF
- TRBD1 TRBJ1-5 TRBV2 TGTGCCAGCAGTGCTCAGGGGGCGGGAAATCAGCCCCAGCATTTT CASSAQGAGNQPQHF
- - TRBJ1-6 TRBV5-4 TGTGCCAGCAGCTTCCGGGACAACCTTTCACCCCTCCACTTT CASSFRDNLSPLHF
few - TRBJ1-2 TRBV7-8 TGTGCCAGCAGCTCACAGGGATATGGCTACACCTTC CASSSQGYGYTF
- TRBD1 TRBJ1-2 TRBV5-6 TGTGCCAGCAGCTTGGTGGGTGGACAGGCGAGTGGAGACTACACCTTC CASSLVGGQASGDYTF
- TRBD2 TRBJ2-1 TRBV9 TGTGCCAGCAGCGTACTGAGCGGGAGTTGGGATGAGCAGTTCTTC CASSVLSGSWDEQFF
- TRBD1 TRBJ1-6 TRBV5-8 TGTGCCAGCAGCTTTCGGACAGGGAATTCACCCCTCCACTTT CASSFRTGNSPLHF
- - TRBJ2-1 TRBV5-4 TGTGCCAGCAGCTTGGATAGTAGGGGAAGGGGCAATGAGCAGTTCTTC CASSLDSRGRGNEQFF
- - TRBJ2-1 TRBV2 TGTGCCAGCAGTCGATCCTCCCTCGATTCGGCGAAGCCTAGCTCCTACAATGAGCAGTTCTTC CASSRSSLDSAKPSSYNEQFF
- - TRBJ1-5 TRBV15 TGTGCCACCAGCAGAGATCTGGCGTTCGGGGAGGAGCCCCAGCATTTT CATSRDLAFGEEPQHF
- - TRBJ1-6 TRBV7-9 TGTGCCAGCAGCTTAGTCAATCAGGCCAGGGATAATTCACCCCTCCACTTT CASSLVNQARDNSPLHF
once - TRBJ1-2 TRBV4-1 TGCGCCAGCAGCCAAGATACCGGGATTGGCTACACCTTC CASSQDTGIGYTF
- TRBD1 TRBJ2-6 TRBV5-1 TGCGCCAGCAGCGAACAGGGGGCGCTGGGGGCCAACGTCCTGACTTTC CASSEQGALGANVLTF
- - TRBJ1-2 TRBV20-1 TGCAGTGCTATGAGACAGGTGGTCTCCACCTTC CSAMRQVVSTF
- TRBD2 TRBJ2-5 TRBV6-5 TGTGCCAGCAGTCTTAGCGGGACAACAGAGACCCAGTACTTC CASSLSGTTETQYF
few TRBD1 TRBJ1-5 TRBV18 TGTGCCAGCTCACCGTTCCGGGACAGAAATCAGCCCCAGCATTTT CASSPFRDRNQPQHF
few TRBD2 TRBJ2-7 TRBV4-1 TGCGCCAGCAGCCGAGCTAGCGGCCGCGGCTTCTCCTACGAGCAGTACTTC CASSRASGRGFSYEQYF
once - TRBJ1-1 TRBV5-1 TGCGCCAGCAGTCAGGGTGTGGGGAACACTGAAGCTTTCTTT CASSQGVGNTEAFF
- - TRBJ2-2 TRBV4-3 TGCGCCAGCAGCCAAGATTTGGGGACAACTCAGAACGGGGAGCTGTTTTTT CASSQDLGTTQNGELFF
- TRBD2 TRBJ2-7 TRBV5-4 TGTGCCAGCAGCCTTAGCGGGAGAGCCCACTACGAGCAGTACTTC CASSLSGRAHYEQYF
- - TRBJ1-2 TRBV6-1 TGTGCCAGCAGTGATCCTAGGGGGACTAACTATGGCTACACCTTC CASSDPRGTNYGYTF
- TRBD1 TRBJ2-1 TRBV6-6 TGTGCCAGCAGTTACTCAGGGCAGGGGGCTCGGAATGAGCAGTTCTTC CASSYSGQGARNEQFF